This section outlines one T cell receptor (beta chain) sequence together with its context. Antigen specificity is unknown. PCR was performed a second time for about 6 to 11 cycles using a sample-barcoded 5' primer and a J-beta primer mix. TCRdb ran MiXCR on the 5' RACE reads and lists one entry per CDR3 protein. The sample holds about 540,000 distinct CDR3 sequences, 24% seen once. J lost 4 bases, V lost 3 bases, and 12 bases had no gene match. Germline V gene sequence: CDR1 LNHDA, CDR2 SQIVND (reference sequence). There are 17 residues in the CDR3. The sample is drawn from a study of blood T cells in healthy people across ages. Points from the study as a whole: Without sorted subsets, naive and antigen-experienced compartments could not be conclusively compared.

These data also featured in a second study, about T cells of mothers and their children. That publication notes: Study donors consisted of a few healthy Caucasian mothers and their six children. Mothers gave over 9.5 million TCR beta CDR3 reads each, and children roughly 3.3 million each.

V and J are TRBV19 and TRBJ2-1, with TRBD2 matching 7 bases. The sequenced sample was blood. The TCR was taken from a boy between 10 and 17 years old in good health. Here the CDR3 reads CASSITGGGHPYNEQFF. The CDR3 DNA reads TGTGCCAGTAGTATTACGGGCGGGGGTCATCCTTACAATGAGCAGTTCTTC. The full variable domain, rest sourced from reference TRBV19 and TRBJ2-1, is DGGITQSPKYLFRKEGQNVTLSCEQNLNHDAMYWYRQDPGQGLRLIYYSQIVNDFQKGDIAEGYSVSREKKESFPLTVTSAQKNPTAFYLCASSITGGGHPYNEQFFGPGTRLTVL.